Here is one T cell receptor beta chain with its context. The antigen this receptor binds is unknown. No base quality information exists; no much larger clone differs at one position. This sample was included in a study of blood T cell repertoires in COVID-19 (dated by TCRdb to 2020 to 2022). For the study in its entirety: Samples covering the acute and convalescent phases of COVID-19 were provided by collaborators in the United States, Italy and Spain. The repertoires were made available in a free public database intended to serve as a resource for research on the immune response to SARS-CoV-2. The samples were drawn from the first 160 participants of the ongoing ImmuneRACE study and from 1,254 subjects provided by 6 global collaborators. The material from the prospective study consisted of cDNA or gDNA derived from T cells, B-cell-depleted T cells, or PBMCs. Where HLA class I and class II types were available, the types were taken from metadata supplied by the sample provider, not from assay-based typing. Deeply sampled blood TCRbeta repertoires from subjects exposed to, actively infected with, or recovered from COVID-19 were included in the dataset. Sample metadata almost always included a de-identified subject ID, COVID-19 status, age in years and sex. On the study overall, not on this receptor specifically: The quantity of clinical and demographic metadata differed by source and by participant and was supplied without curation.

TCRbeta CDR3 regions were amplified from genomic DNA by means of the immunoSEQ Assay, a bias-controlled multiplex PCR. As for how the authors treated the data: The number of nucleated cells in each sample was estimated from the amplification of reference gene primers within the assay. To quantify the absolute abundance of each unique TCRbeta CDR3 rearrangement, sequence reads were collapsed and filtered. For each sample, productive Simpson clonality was calculated by taking the square root of Simpson's diversity index across productive rearrangements. TCRdb's version of the immuneACCESS table is confined to in-frame rearrangements and falls short of the full clone set. An unresolved V gene accounts for under half of the shortfall where checked; the remainder is of unknown origin. V and J calls and clone size are as listed in that table; D and trimming were resolved from the DNA. This sample comprises 220,000 or so clones, more than 80% of them detected only once. The top ten hold 0.87% of the sample.

The CDR3 starts with the cysteine, ends with the phenylalanine, and has 14 residues. Of all the DNA, just the CDR3 is kept, 42 bases in frame from base 1. The germline V gene (reference sequence) yields SEHNR for CDR1 and FQNEAQ for CDR2. V is clipped by 5 bases and J by 6 bases, and the sequence between their germline boundaries is 16 bases long. Enrolling through a virtual design, the prospective study's participants ranged in age from roughly 18 to 89 years and lived across 20 to 30 United States geographic areas. In the prospective study, participants were assigned to cohorts based on the clinical history participants reported in a screening survey and a study questionnaire. Exposed participants had been in contact with someone with a PCR-confirmed or clinician-diagnosed COVID-19 case within 2 weeks of study entry. In the prospective study, whole blood, serum and a nasopharyngeal or oropharyngeal swab were collected from each participant by mobile phlebotomists. Over a 2-month period, participants in the prospective study had the option of providing additional blood draws and questionnaires. Before DNA extraction, prospective study blood samples were shipped either frozen or at room temperature.

The sample taken for sequencing was PBMCs or T cells enriched from blood (not recorded which). Recombination joined TRBV7-9 with TRBJ1-1; TRBD1 is perhaps the D gene, given 5 matching bases. The source is a man over 45 who had been exposed to COVID-19. The CDR3 here reads CASSPLTAIAEAFF. The nucleotide sequence is given as TGTGCCAGCAGCCCCTTGACAGCTATCGCTGAAGCTTTCTTT.